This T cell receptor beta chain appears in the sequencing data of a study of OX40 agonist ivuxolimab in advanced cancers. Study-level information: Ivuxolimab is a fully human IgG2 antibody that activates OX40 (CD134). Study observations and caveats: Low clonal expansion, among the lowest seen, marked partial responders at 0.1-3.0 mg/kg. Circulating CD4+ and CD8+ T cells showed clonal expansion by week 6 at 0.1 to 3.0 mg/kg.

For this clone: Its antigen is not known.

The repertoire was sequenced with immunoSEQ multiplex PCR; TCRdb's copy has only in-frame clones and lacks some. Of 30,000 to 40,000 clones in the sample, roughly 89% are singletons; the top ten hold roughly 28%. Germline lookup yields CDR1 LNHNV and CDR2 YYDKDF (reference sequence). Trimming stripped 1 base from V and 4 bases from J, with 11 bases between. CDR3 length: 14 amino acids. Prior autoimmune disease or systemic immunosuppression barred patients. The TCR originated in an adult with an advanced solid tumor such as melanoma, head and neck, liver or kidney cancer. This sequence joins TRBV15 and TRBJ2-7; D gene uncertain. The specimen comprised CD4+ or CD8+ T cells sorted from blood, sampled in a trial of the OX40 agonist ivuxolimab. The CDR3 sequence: CATSRAGQLYEQYF. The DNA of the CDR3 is TGTGCCACCAGCAGAGCTGGGCAGCTGTACGAGCAGTACTTC.